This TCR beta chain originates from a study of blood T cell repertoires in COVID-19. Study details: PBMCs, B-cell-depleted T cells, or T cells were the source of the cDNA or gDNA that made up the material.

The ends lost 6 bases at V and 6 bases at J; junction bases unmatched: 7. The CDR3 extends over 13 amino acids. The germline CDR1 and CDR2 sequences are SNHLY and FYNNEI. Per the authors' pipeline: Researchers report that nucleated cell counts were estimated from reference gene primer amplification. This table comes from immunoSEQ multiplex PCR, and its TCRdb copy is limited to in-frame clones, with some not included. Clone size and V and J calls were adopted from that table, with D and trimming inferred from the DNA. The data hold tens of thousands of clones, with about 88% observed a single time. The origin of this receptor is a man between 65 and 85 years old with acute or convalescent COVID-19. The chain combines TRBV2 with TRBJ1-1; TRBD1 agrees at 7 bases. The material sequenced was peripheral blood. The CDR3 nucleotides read TGTGCCAGCAGACAGACAGGGCCGTCTGAAGCTTTCTTT. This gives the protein CASRQTGPSEAFF.